These 22 T cell receptor beta chains share one sample of origin, sequenced in a study of human T cells and chemical hapten exposure. From the RACE reads, TCRdb called clonotypes with MiXCR, one entry per CDR3 protein. The sample carries fewer than 100,000 distinct CDR3 sequences, around 11% recorded once. The time point here: patch test 1, 2 weeks after DPC sensitization. Treatment here: therapeutic diphenylcyclopropenone sensitization with weekly scalp DPC. The specimen was whole blood, collected in connection with sensitization to the hapten diphenylcyclopropenone (DPC). These receptors originate from a woman aged 60-75 years with alopecia areata. Some clones in this sample may be carry-over from other donors' samples.

This clonotype was found a few times. The chain is built from TRBV7-9 and TRBJ2-3, with TRBD1 identical over 8 bases. V gave up 11 bases and J gave up 6 bases; unmatched junction bases: 16. Germline values: CDR1 SEHNR, CDR2 FQNEAQ (reference sequence). This CDR3 comprises 15 residues. The CDR3 DNA is TGTGCCGTGGGGGACAGGTCGACGACTCGTGATACGCAGTATTTT. Amino acids: CAVGDRSTTRDTQYF.

The V and J genes are TRBV2 and TRBJ1-1, with no clear D. The CDR3 has 11 amino acids. Deletions cut 6 bases from V and 3 bases from J, with 5 bases between. Germline CDR1 reads SNHLY; CDR2 reads FYNNEI. CDR3 coding DNA: TGTGCCAGCAGCTACTACACTGAAGCTTTCTTT. Residues: CASSYYTEAFF.

This clonotype was counted between two and nine times. The chain is built from TRBV5-6 and TRBJ1-5, with 7 bases aligning to TRBD1. This CDR3 is 13 amino acids long. With V trimmed by 4 bases and J by 8 bases, 6 bases remained unmatched. The germline gives CDR1 SGHDT, CDR2 YYEEEE. The CDR3 region has the DNA TGTGCCAGCAGCCGACAGGGAGGAGAGCCCCAGCATTTT. Protein sequence: CASSRQGGEPQHF.

This chain connects TRBV27 to TRBJ2-7; TRBD1 aligns across 8 bases. Germline-derived CDR1 and CDR2 are MNHEY and SMNVEV (reference sequence). The length of the CDR3 is 12 residues. V trimming: 5 bases; J trimming: 13 bases; junction bases outside the gene matches: 10. CDR3 DNA: TGTGCCAGCAGTCCAGGCCCGGGACAGGCTTACTTC. Protein sequence: CASSPGPGQAYF.

In this sample, this clonotype turned up a few times. CDR3 DNA: TGTGCCAGCAGCGCAACACAGGGGGCGCGTGAGACCCAGTACTTC. Residues: CASSATQGARETQYF. The chain recombines TRBV3-1 with TRBJ2-5; 9 nucleotides line up with TRBD1. Germline V gene data show CDR1 as LGHDT and CDR2 as YNNKEL (reference sequence). This CDR3 spans 15 amino acids. V gave up 5 bases and J gave up 5 bases; unmatched junction bases: 9.

At least ten counts were recorded for this clonotype. The chain employs TRBV7-2 and TRBJ1-1; TRBD1 matches 10 bases. The CDR3 length is 14 residues. Trimming at V came to 5 bases and at J to 12 bases, leaving 12 bases not matched to a gene. Germline lookup yields CDR1 SGHTA and CDR2 FQGNSA. The chain's CDR3 is CASSRTPGDRGSFF. CDR3 in DNA: TGTGCCAGCAGCAGAACCCCCGGGGACAGGGGTTCTTTCTTT.

This clonotype was recorded a few times. The chain employs TRBV7-9 and TRBJ1-1; D is perhaps TRBD1 (6 bases). The CDR3 totals 13 residues. V was trimmed by 6 bases and J by 3 bases, leaving 11 bases between them. The germline V gene encodes CDR1 SEHNR and CDR2 FQNEAQ (reference sequence). The CDR3 coding sequence is TGTGCCAGCAGAACCACAGGGTACACTGAAGCTTTCTTT. Protein sequence: CASRTTGYTEAFF.

The chain recombines TRBV6-6 with TRBJ2-1; 7 nucleotides align to TRBD1. This CDR3 is built from 11 residues. Unmatched junction bases numbered 3, after V lost 8 bases and J lost 8 bases. The germline CDR1 and CDR2 sequences are MNHNY and SVGAGI (reference sequence). Written as DNA, the CDR3 is TGTGCCAGCTTCCAGGGGGATGAGCAGTTCTTC. Its translation: CASFQGDEQFF.

This clonotype appeared many times. The J gene is TRBJ2-4, the V gene TRBV2; possibly TRBD2 for D (7 bases). Germline V gene data show CDR1 as SNHLY and CDR2 as FYNNEI. The CDR3 runs 14 residues. V was clipped by 5 bases and J by 6 bases, with 14 bases between them. The CDR3 loop is CASSTGGQLNIQYF. CDR3 sequence (DNA): TGTGCCAGCAGTACGGGAGGACAGCTAAACATTCAGTACTTC.

In this sample, this clonotype turned up a few times. This sequence joins TRBV18 and TRBJ2-3; no clear D. Germline V gene sequence: CDR1 KGHSH, CDR2 LQKENI. With 3 bases removed from V and 0 bases from J, the gap between germline ends came to 10 bases. The CDR3 consists of 15 residues. The chain's CDR3 is CASSPDGSSTDTQYF. Written as DNA, the CDR3 is TGTGCCAGCTCACCGGACGGTTCTAGCACAGATACGCAGTATTTT.

The chain uses TRBV10-3 and TRBJ1-1; D possibly corresponds to TRBD1 (5 bases). CDR3 length: 13 amino acids. CDR1 is ENHRY and CDR2 is SYGVKD in the germline V gene. Trimming shortened V by 5 bases and J by 2 bases, and 9 bases separated the two germline ends. The CDR3 DNA is TGTGCCATCAGTTCGACAGACAACACTGAAGCTTTCTTT. It yields the protein CAISSTDNTEAFF.

In its sample, this clonotype was seen a few times. This chain links TRBV19 with TRBJ2-1, with D perhaps matching TRBD1 or TRBD2 (6 bases each). The CDR3 length is 13 residues. Germline assignment: CDR1 LNHDA and CDR2 SQIVND (reference sequence). The ends were cut back, 7 bases at V and 6 bases at J, with 13 bases in the middle. The CDR3 is CASKRGAGNEQFF. The CDR3 DNA reads as TGTGCCAGTAAAAGGGGGGCGGGCAATGAGCAGTTCTTC.

The V and J genes are TRBV28 and TRBJ1-5; D gene uncertain. The CDR3 is 12 residues long. V was cut by 7 bases and J by 0 bases, with 4 bases left in between. CDR1 is MDHEN and CDR2 is SYDVKM in the germline V gene. DNA for the CDR3: TGTGCCAGCATTGATAGCAATCAGCCCCAGCATTTT. Its translation: CASIDSNQPQHF.

The CDR3, as DNA: TGTGCCAGTTCGGACAGTGCGGGGGTGTGGTCCCAGCATTTT. Residues: CASSDSAGVWSQHF. The chain employs TRBV19 and TRBJ1-5; tentatively, D is TRBD1 (6 bases). CDR1 is LNHDA, CDR2 SQIVND, per germline (reference sequence). The CDR3 totals 14 residues. V lost 8 bases, J lost 11 bases, and 22 bases lay in between. Together with reference TRBV19 and TRBJ1-5, the CDR3 gives the full variable domain: DGGITQSPKYLFRKEGQNVTLSCEQNLNHDAMYWYRQDPGQGLRLIYYSQIVNDFQKGDIAEGYSVSREKKESFPLTVTSAQKNPTAFYLCASSDSAGVWSQHFGDGTRLSIL.

The sample holds many counts of this clonotype. The chain links TRBV3-1 to TRBJ2-7, with D perhaps matching TRBD1 (7 bases). CDR1 is LGHDT, CDR2 YNNKEL, per germline (reference sequence). The CDR3 loop spans 13 amino acids. V dropped 5 bases and J dropped 7 bases, with 15 bases sitting between them. The CDR3 coding sequence is TGTGCCAGCAGCGGACCAGGGGGGAGTGAGCAGTACTTC. Translated, it gives CASSGPGGSEQYF.

This clonotype came up many times. The chain has TRBV18 and TRBJ1-1; 7 bases match TRBD1. Per the germline V gene, CDR1 is KGHSH and CDR2 is LQKENI. J gave up 0 bases and V 2 bases, and 3 bases lay outside the gene matches. There are 15 residues in the CDR3. CDR3 nucleotide sequence: TGTGCCAGCTCACCATCGAGGGGGCTGAACACTGAAGCTTTCTTT. Protein: CASSPSRGLNTEAFF.

The chain links TRBV20-1 to TRBJ2-7; D uncertain. The CDR3 has 13 residues. Germline CDR1 reads DFQATT; CDR2 reads SNEGSKA (reference sequence). Trimming stripped 0 bases from V and 6 bases from J, with 12 bases between. The CDR3: CSARERNVGEQYF. CDR3 sequence (DNA): TGCAGTGCTAGAGAAAGGAACGTTGGCGAGCAGTACTTC.

This clonotype was recorded a few times. The chain employs TRBV7-9 and TRBJ1-4; D may be TRBD1 (5 bases). V dropped 5 bases and J dropped 3 bases, with 10 bases sitting between them. The V gene's germline CDR1 is SEHNR and CDR2 FQNEAQ (reference sequence). The CDR3 totals 14 residues. The CDR3 bases are TGTGCCAGCAGCCAATTGACAGCTAATGAAAAACTGTTTTTT. Its translation is CASSQLTANEKLFF.

This clonotype was recorded at least ten times. CDR3 DNA sequence: TGTGCCAGCTCACAGGGGGGCGTTAACTATGGCTACACCTTC. Amino acid sequence: CASSQGGVNYGYTF. This chain links TRBV18 with TRBJ1-2; D might be TRBD1 (6 bases). The CDR3 spans 14 residues. V was shortened by 4 bases and J by 1 base, with 10 bases between the two germline ends. Germline values: CDR1 KGHSH, CDR2 LQKENI.

The chain recombines TRBV23-1 with TRBJ2-1, with TRBD1 identical over 10 bases. TRBV23-1 is flagged as an ORF with uncertain function. The V gene end was trimmed by 11 bases and the J gene end by 3 bases; junction bases not matched to a gene: 10. This CDR3 comprises 15 residues. The CDR3 spells CAFTLRDRGYNEQFF. As DNA, the CDR3 is TGCGCCTTTACCCTCCGGGACAGGGGCTACAATGAGCAGTTCTTC.

This clonotype has at least ten counts. This sequence joins TRBV6-5 and TRBJ2-3; D is perhaps TRBD2 (8 bases). This CDR3 spans 18 amino acids. The V end lost 6 bases, the J end lost 1 base, and 23 bases lay between the germline ends. Germline CDR1 reads MNHEY; CDR2 reads SVGAGI. Here the CDR3 DNA reads TGTGCCAGCAGAACCCGGTTCGGGGGGGACAGAGGCACAGATACGCAGTATTTT. This gives the protein CASRTRFGGDRGTDTQYF.

The chain couples TRBV12-5 to TRBJ1-5; D remains unclear. Germline V CDR1 and CDR2: LGHNT, FRNRAP. The CDR3 extends over 13 amino acids. Between the trimmed V and J ends, which lost 6 bases and 5 bases, there was a span of 11 bases. CDR3 region: CASGLWGDQPQHF. The CDR3 nucleotides are TGTGCTAGTGGCCTATGGGGTGATCAGCCCCAGCATTTT.